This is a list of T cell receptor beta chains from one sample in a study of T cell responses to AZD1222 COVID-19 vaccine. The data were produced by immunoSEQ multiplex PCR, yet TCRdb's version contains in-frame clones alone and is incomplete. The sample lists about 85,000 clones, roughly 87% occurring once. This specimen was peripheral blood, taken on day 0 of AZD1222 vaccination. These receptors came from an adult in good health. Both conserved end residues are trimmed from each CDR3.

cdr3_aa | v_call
ASSLAGRSYEQY | TRBV11-2
AWTGEGEQF | TRBV30
ASSQGRPRTDTQY | TRBV7-2
ASSPSTVNTYEQY | TRBV4-1
ASSPNLPPRTGTNSPLH | TRBV3-1/TRBV3-2
ASSPGTGSYGYT | TRBV4-1
ASSAGQLTGELF | TRBV5-5
ATSSGSVSGNTIY | TRBV15
ASSDPTGLTHEQY | TRBV6-4
ASRGDRGSNQPQH | TRBV2
ASSTRNSPLH | TRBV6-6
ASRRQGNPGELF | TRBV6-5
ASSPTGPPLH | TRBV3-1/TRBV3-2